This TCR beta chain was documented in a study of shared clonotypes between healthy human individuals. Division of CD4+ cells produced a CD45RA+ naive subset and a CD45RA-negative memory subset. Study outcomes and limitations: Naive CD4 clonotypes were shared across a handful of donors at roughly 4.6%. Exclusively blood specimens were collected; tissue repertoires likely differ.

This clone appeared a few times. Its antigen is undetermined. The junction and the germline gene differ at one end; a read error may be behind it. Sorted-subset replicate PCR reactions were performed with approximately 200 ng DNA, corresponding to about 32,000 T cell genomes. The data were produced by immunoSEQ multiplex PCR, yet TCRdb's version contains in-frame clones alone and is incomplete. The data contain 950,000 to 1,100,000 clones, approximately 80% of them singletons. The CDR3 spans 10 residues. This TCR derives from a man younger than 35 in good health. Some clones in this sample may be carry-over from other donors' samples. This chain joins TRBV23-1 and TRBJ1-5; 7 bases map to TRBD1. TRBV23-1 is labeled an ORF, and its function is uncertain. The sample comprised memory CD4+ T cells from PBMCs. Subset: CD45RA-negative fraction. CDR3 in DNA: TGCGCCAGCCAGTGCGGGACAGAGAATTTT. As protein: CASQCGTENF.